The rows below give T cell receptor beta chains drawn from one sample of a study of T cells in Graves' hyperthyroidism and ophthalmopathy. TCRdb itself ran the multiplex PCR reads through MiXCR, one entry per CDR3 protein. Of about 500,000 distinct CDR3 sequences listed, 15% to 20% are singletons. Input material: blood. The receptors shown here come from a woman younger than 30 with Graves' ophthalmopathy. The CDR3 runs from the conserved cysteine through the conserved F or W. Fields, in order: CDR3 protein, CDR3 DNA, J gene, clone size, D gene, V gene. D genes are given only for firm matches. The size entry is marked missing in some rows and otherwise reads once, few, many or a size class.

CDR3: CASTPSRGAGAFF
DNA: TGTGCCAGCACCCCTTCCCGTGGAGCAGGGGCTTTCTTT
J: TRBJ1-1
size: many
D: NA
V: TRBV12-3/TRBV12-4

CDR3: CASSETSGGAYEQFF
DNA: TGTGCCAGCAGTGAAACTAGCGGGGGGGCCTATGAGCAGTTCTTC
J: TRBJ2-1
size: few
D: TRBD2
V: TRBV2

CDR3: CASSLSGDSYEQYF
DNA: TGTGCCAGCAGCTTAAGCGGGGATTCCTACGAGCAGTACTTC
J: TRBJ2-7
size: many
D: TRBD2
V: TRBV18

CDR3: CASSSPTSGSYNEQFF
DNA: TGTGCCAGTAGTTCGCCGACTAGCGGCTCCTACAATGAGCAGTTCTTC
J: TRBJ2-1
size: NA
D: TRBD2
V: TRBV19

CDR3: CASSWTSGRNNEQFF
DNA: TGTGCCAGCAGTTGGACTAGCGGGAGGAACAATGAGCAGTTCTTC
J: TRBJ2-1
size: NA
D: TRBD2
V: TRBV25-1

CDR3: CASRNPSGGTDSNTEAFF
DNA: TGTGCCAGCAGGAACCCGTCCGGAGGGACAGATTCGAACACTGAAGCTTTCTTT
J: TRBJ1-1
size: many
D: TRBD1
V: TRBV7-6

CDR3: CASSLDRNQPQHF
DNA: TGTGCCAGCAGCTTGGACAGGAATCAGCCCCAACATTTT
J: TRBJ1-5
size: many
D: NA
V: TRBV5-6

CDR3: CASSRQGAGELFF
DNA: TGTGCCAGCAGTAGGCAGGGAGCCGGGGAGCTGTTTTTT
J: TRBJ2-2
size: many
D: NA
V: TRBV11-2

CDR3: CATSDSSGGDYQETQYF
DNA: TGTGCCACCAGTGATTCCAGCGGGGGGGACTACCAAGAGACCCAGTACTTC
J: TRBJ2-5
size: few
D: TRBD2
V: TRBV24-1

CDR3: CATSREPALQETQYF
DNA: TGTGCCACCAGCAGAGAACCAGCGCTCCAAGAGACCCAGTACTTC
J: TRBJ2-5
size: NA
D: NA
V: TRBV15

CDR3: CASSLAVGGKLEAFF
DNA: TGTGCCAGCAGCTTAGCCGTTGGGGGGAAACTTGAAGCTTTCTTT
J: TRBJ1-1
size: NA
D: NA
V: TRBV7-6

CDR3: CASSNRDNYNYGYTF
DNA: TGTGCCAGCAGCAACCGGGACAACTACAACTATGGCTACACCTTC
J: TRBJ1-2
size: NA
D: NA
V: TRBV9

CDR3: CSALDPGTGTPEAFF
DNA: TGCAGTGCGTTGGACCCCGGGACAGGGACTCCTGAAGCTTTCTTT
J: TRBJ1-1
size: NA
D: TRBD1
V: TRBV20-1

CDR3: CASKRQRQINTEAFF
DNA: TGTGCCAGCAAACGCCAAAGACAGATCAACACTGAAGCTTTCTTT
J: TRBJ1-1
size: NA
D: NA
V: TRBV11-1

CDR3: CASSDYGMNTEAFF
DNA: TGTGCCAGCAGTGACTACGGGATGAACACTGAAGCTTTCTTT
J: TRBJ1-1
size: many
D: NA
V: TRBV6-1

CDR3: CASAGLQNTEAFF
DNA: TGTGCCAGTGCGGGACTCCAGAACACTGAAGCTTTCTTT
J: TRBJ1-1
size: many
D: NA
V: TRBV10-3

CDR3: CASSSQGRLSNQPQHF
DNA: TGTGCCAGCAGCTCCCAGGGAAGGCTGAGCAATCAGCCCCAGCATTTT
J: TRBJ1-5
size: few
D: NA
V: TRBV5-6

CDR3: CASSLTGVVMNTEAFF
DNA: TGCGCCAGCAGCCTGACAGGGGTTGTGATGAACACTGAAGCTTTCTTT
J: TRBJ1-1
size: many
D: TRBD1
V: TRBV5-1

CDR3: CASSYPLSGHTYEQYF
DNA: TGTGCCAGCAGTTACCCCCTTAGCGGCCATACCTACGAGCAGTACTTC
J: TRBJ2-7
size: many
D: NA
V: TRBV6-2/TRBV6-3

CDR3: CASRPMEGFAGANVLTF
DNA: TGTGCCAGCAGACCGATGGAGGGGTTCGCTGGGGCCAACGTCCTGACTTTC
J: TRBJ2-6
size: many
D: NA
V: TRBV27

CDR3: CASSPTDRVTSPLHF
DNA: TGTGCCAGCAGCCCTACGGACAGGGTCACATCACCCCTCCACTTT
J: TRBJ1-6
size: NA
D: TRBD1
V: TRBV3-1

CDR3: CSARDTTDYGYTF
DNA: TGCAGTGCTAGAGATACTACGGACTATGGCTACACCTTC
J: TRBJ1-2
size: few
D: NA
V: TRBV20-1

CDR3: CASSLERWDGFYEQYF
DNA: TGTGCCAGCAGCTTAGAGCGATGGGACGGCTTCTACGAGCAGTACTTC
J: TRBJ2-7
size: many
D: NA
V: TRBV7-9

CDR3: CSARGGQANTEAFF
DNA: TGCAGTGCTAGAGGGGGACAGGCGAACACTGAAGCTTTCTTT
J: TRBJ1-1
size: many
D: TRBD1
V: TRBV20-1

CDR3: CSADSRRGDTEAFF
DNA: TGCAGTGCTGACAGCCGGCGGGGGGACACTGAAGCTTTCTTT
J: TRBJ1-1
size: once
D: NA
V: TRBV20-1

CDR3: CASSLPPRTSGGTDTQYF
DNA: TGTGCCAGCAGCCTCCCTCCCAGGACTAGCGGGGGTACAGATACGCAGTATTTT
J: TRBJ2-3
size: many
D: TRBD2
V: TRBV7-2

CDR3: CASSLLPRANTEAFF
DNA: TGTGCCAGCAGTCTCCTTCCCAGGGCGAACACTGAAGCTTTCTTT
J: TRBJ1-1
size: few
D: NA
V: TRBV6-1

CDR3: CASSQGHHNSPLHF
DNA: TGTGCCAGCAGCCAGGGACACCATAATTCACCCCTCCACTTT
J: TRBJ1-6
size: few
D: NA
V: TRBV3-1

CDR3: CASSPWTGALSTQYF
DNA: TGTGCCAGCAGCCCGTGGACAGGGGCGTTGTCTACGCAGTATTTT
J: TRBJ2-3
size: NA
D: TRBD1
V: TRBV28

CDR3: CASSYRGRRGLGNQPQHF
DNA: TGTGCCAGCAGTTACAGGGGGCGCAGAGGTTTGGGCAATCAGCCCCAGCATTTT
J: TRBJ1-5
size: many
D: TRBD1
V: TRBV6-2/TRBV6-3

CDR3: CASSHAAGRGEQFF
DNA: TGTGCCAGCAGCCACGCGGCAGGACGGGGTGAGCAGTTCTTC
J: TRBJ2-1
size: many
D: NA
V: TRBV3-1

CDR3: CASSLAGSMGDTEAFF
DNA: TGTGCCAGCAGCTTAGCGGGGTCTATGGGGGACACTGAAGCTTTCTTT
J: TRBJ1-1
size: few
D: NA
V: TRBV7-9

CDR3: CASSDRELDTQYF
DNA: TGTGCCAGCAGCGATCGGGAGTTAGATACGCAGTATTTT
J: TRBJ2-3
size: many
D: NA
V: TRBV6-2/TRBV6-3

CDR3: CASSEAETDTQYF
DNA: TGTGCCAGCAGTGAAGCGGAAACAGATACGCAGTATTTT
J: TRBJ2-3
size: many
D: NA
V: TRBV6-1

CDR3: CASRGVAGSVSYEQYF
DNA: TGTGCCAGCAGAGGAGTAGCGGGGAGCGTCTCCTACGAGCAGTACTTC
J: TRBJ2-7
size: many
D: TRBD2
V: TRBV2

CDR3: CASSEGGSDTGELFF
DNA: TGTGCCAGCAGTGAAGGGGGTTCGGACACCGGGGAGCTGTTTTTT
J: TRBJ2-2
size: few
D: NA
V: TRBV9

CDR3: CASSPPGAWSTEAFF
DNA: TGTGCCAGCAGCCCTCCGGGGGCGTGGAGCACTGAAGCTTTCTTT
J: TRBJ1-1
size: many
D: NA
V: TRBV12-3/TRBV12-4

CDR3: CASSLTWTHKNTEAFF
DNA: TGTGCCAGCAGTTTAACCTGGACACACAAGAACACTGAAGCTTTCTTT
J: TRBJ1-1
size: few
D: NA
V: TRBV27

CDR3: CSVGTSGGSGETQYF
DNA: TGCAGCGTAGGGACTAGCGGGGGCTCGGGGGAGACCCAGTACTTC
J: TRBJ2-5
size: few
D: TRBD2
V: TRBV29-1

CDR3: CSAFTGGKNIQYF
DNA: TGCAGTGCTTTTACAGGGGGCAAAAACATTCAGTACTTC
J: TRBJ2-4
size: few
D: TRBD1
V: TRBV20-1

CDR3: CASSSVDTQETQYF
DNA: TGTGCCAGCAGTTCGGTGGACACACAAGAGACCCAGTACTTC
J: TRBJ2-5
size: many
D: NA
V: TRBV27

CDR3: CASSRDRGEPQHF
DNA: TGCGCCAGCAGCCGGGACAGGGGCGAGCCCCAGCATTTT
J: TRBJ1-5
size: few
D: TRBD1
V: TRBV5-1

CDR3: CAISGGTNTEAFF
DNA: TGTGCCATCAGTGGGGGGACGAACACTGAAGCTTTCTTT
J: TRBJ1-1
size: NA
D: NA
V: TRBV10-3

CDR3: CASTLDGGQKETQYF
DNA: TGTGCCAGCACCCTAGACGGGGGCCAGAAAGAGACCCAGTACTTC
J: TRBJ2-5
size: many
D: NA
V: TRBV6-2/TRBV6-3

CDR3: CASSPGAEGGKLFF
DNA: TGTGCCAGCAGCCCGGGGGCTGAAGGTGGAAAACTGTTTTTT
J: TRBJ1-4
size: many
D: NA
V: TRBV7-2

CDR3: CASSLAQSSYNEQFF
DNA: TGTGCCAGCAGCTTAGCGCAGAGCTCCTACAATGAGCAGTTCTTC
J: TRBJ2-1
size: many
D: NA
V: TRBV7-9

CDR3: CARSSSGTYTDTQYF
DNA: TGTGCCAGGAGCTCCAGCGGAACCTACACAGATACGCAGTATTTT
J: TRBJ2-3
size: few
D: NA
V: TRBV7-8

CDR3: CASKGDRGQSGYTF
DNA: TGTGCCAGCAAAGGGGACAGGGGGCAAAGTGGCTACACCTTC
J: TRBJ1-2
size: once
D: TRBD1
V: TRBV2

CDR3: CAWSAGGNYGYTF
DNA: TGTGCCTGGAGTGCGGGGGGCAACTATGGCTACACCTTC
J: TRBJ1-2
size: many
D: NA
V: TRBV30

CDR3: CASSISARAYEQYF
DNA: TGTGCCAGTAGTATATCCGCCAGAGCCTACGAGCAGTACTTC
J: TRBJ2-7
size: NA
D: NA
V: TRBV19

CDR3: CASSFFPGASAEAFF
DNA: TGTGCCAGCAGCTTTTTCCCCGGGGCGAGCGCTGAAGCTTTCTTT
J: TRBJ1-1
size: NA
D: NA
V: TRBV7-9

CDR3: CASSSGGWHGYTF
DNA: TGTGCTTCAAGCTCGGGGGGGTGGCATGGCTACACCTTC
J: TRBJ1-2
size: many
D: NA
V: TRBV6-1

CDR3: CASSLRGNYEQFF
DNA: TGTGCCAGCAGCTTAAGGGGGAACTATGAGCAGTTCTTC
J: TRBJ2-1
size: many
D: NA
V: TRBV7-9

CDR3: CASSLVQREQYF
DNA: TGTGCCAGCAGCTTGGTCCAGCGGGAGCAGTACTTC
J: TRBJ2-7
size: once
D: NA
V: TRBV27

CDR3: CAWSDRNEAFF
DNA: TGTGCCTGGAGTGACCGGAATGAGGCTTTCTTT
J: TRBJ1-1
size: many
D: NA
V: TRBV30

CDR3: CASIEKGAGGYTF
DNA: TGTGCCAGCATCGAGAAGGGGGCAGGAGGCTACACCTTC
J: TRBJ1-2
size: NA
D: TRBD1
V: TRBV5-6

CDR3: CASRQGERDTEAFF
DNA: TGTGCCAGCAGACAGGGGGAGAGGGACACTGAAGCTTTCTTT
J: TRBJ1-1
size: many
D: TRBD1
V: TRBV12-3/TRBV12-4

CDR3: CACRKTGTYEQYF
DNA: TGTGCCTGCAGAAAAACAGGGACCTACGAGCAGTACTTC
J: TRBJ2-7
size: many
D: NA
V: TRBV30